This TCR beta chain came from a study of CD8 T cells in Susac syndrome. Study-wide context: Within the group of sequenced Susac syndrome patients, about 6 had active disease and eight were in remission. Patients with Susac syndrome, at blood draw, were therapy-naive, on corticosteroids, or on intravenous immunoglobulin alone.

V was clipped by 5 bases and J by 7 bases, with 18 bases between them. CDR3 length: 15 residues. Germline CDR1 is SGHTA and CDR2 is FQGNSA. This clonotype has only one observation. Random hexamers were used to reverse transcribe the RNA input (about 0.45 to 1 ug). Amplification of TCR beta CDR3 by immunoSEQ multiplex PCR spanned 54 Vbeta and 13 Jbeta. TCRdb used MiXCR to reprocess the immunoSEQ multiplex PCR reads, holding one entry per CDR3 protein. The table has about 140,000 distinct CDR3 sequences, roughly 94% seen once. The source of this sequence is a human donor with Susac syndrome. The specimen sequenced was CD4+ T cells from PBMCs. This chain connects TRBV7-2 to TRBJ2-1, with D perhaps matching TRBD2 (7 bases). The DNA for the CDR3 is TGTGCCAGCAGCGCCTCCATGGGGGGGGCTAATGAGCAGTTCTTC. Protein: CASSASMGGANEQFF.